The subject of this entry is one TCR beta chain. The sample originates from a study of blood T cells in healthy people across ages. Trimming took 4 bases from V and 3 from J, leaving 11 bases between them. The CDR3 loop spans 13 amino acids. Germline CDR1 is SGHRS and CDR2 is YFSETQ. The second PCR ran roughly 7 to 11 cycles with a sample-barcoded 5' primer and J-beta primers. A single record per CDR3 protein comes from TCRdb applying MiXCR to the 5' RACE reads. The data hold 550,000 to 600,000 distinct CDR3 sequences, with about 45% observed a single time. This clonotype was obtained from a man of 80 years or more in good health. The chain has TRBV5-1 and TRBJ2-7, with no clear D. The sample comprised blood. The CDR3 DNA follows: TGCGCCAGCAGCGTGGAATCAGGCTACGAGCAGTACTTC. Translating it yields CASSVESGYEQYF.